This entry is about one T cell receptor beta chain. Its cognate antigen is unknown. This sample was included in a study of T cell responses to AZD1222 COVID-19 vaccine. The CDR3 length is 15 residues. Trimming pared 1 base from V and 1 base from J, leaving 9 bases between. Germline values: CDR1 SGHAT, CDR2 FQNNGV. Study-level points and caveats: No repertoire was sampled before or during the peak T cell response, only after it. AZD1222 recipients seropositive at baseline numbered only six or seven. With dominance at 160-218 and 743-854, vaccine-associated CD4 TCRs spanned spike. Spike-specific TCR breadth and depth went up after people got two AZD1222 doses.

Method: immunoSEQ multiplex PCR; TCRdb's copy keeps in-frame clones and lacks some. The sample has about 92,000 clones, 65% to 90% seen once; the top ten hold about a tenth. This TCR derives from an adult in good health. The chain recombines TRBV11-2 with TRBJ2-3; no clear D. Sequences were derived from peripheral blood, sampled on day 0 of AZD1222 vaccination. The CDR3, as DNA: TGTGCCAGCAGCTTAGGGAGCATACGCACAGATACGCAGTATTTT. It specifies CASSLGSIRTDTQYF.